This TCR beta chain was recorded in a study of shared T cell receptors in the human thymus. Sequencing was performed with immunoSEQ multiplex PCR; in TCRdb, only in-frame clones are kept and a portion is missing. The table has hundreds of thousands of clones, about 87% seen once; the top ten hold roughly 0.0094%. On this clone itself: Other nucleotide sequences from this sample produce the same CDR3.

CDR1 and CDR2 (germline): SGHTA, FQGNSA. The V and J ends lost 1 base and 5 bases, in that order; junction bases with no gene match: 1. This CDR3 region has 14 residues. This same sample was also taken into another study, of human thymus T cells.

The receptor's source is a boy younger than two with a congenital heart defect. The sequencing input was thymocytes. The J gene is TRBJ2-3, the V gene TRBV7-2; 9 bases agree with TRBD2. The CDR3 region is CASSLVAGVDTQYF. The CDR3 DNA is TGTGCCAGCAGCTTAGTAGCGGGGGTAGATACGCAGTATTTT.